This T cell receptor beta chain was obtained from a study of cytomegalovirus exposure and HLA in healthy donors. Across the study: From HLA-typed donors, an early data release held some 80 million unique TCRs.

Findings and caveats of the study: Most observed TCR sequences were rare, whereas some public TCRs were detected in many donors.

Germline V gene data show CDR1 as MNHNY and CDR2 as SVGAGI (reference sequence). Trimming stripped 5 bases from V and 11 bases from J, with 13 bases between. This CDR3 spans 11 amino acids. About this clone: The antigen remains undetermined.

Primers for the PCR totalled 60 Vbeta and 13 Jbeta. Sequencing used immunoSEQ multiplex PCR; TCRdb keeps in-frame clones, though not all of them. The table has about 110,000 clones, around 74% seen once; the top ten hold 1.3%. The sequence derives from a man in his forties in good health and CMV-seronegative. The gene calls are TRBV6-6 and TRBJ2-7; a weak D match, TRBD2 (6 bases). Material for sequencing was PBMCs. The CDR3 DNA is TGTGCCAGCAGTACCGGGACTTGGGAGTACTTC. Translation gives CASSTGTWEYF.